One and the same sample provided the 29 T cell receptor beta chains below, sequenced in a study of T cell repertoires and HLA-DP antigens. These receptors lack a known antigen. The protocol was immunoSEQ multiplex PCR, while the TCRdb copy is restricted to in-frame clones and leaves out a portion. This sample has around 100,000 clones, with 90% to 95% found just once. What was sequenced was CD4+ T cells from PBMCs. These receptors originate from a woman between 18 and 29 years old in good health and CMV-seronegative.

The J gene is TRBJ2-1, the V gene TRBV5-1; a possible D gene is TRBD1 (6 bases). V lost 2 bases, J lost 8 bases, and 11 bases lay in between. CDR3 length: 13 residues. CDR1 SGHRS and CDR2 YFSETQ come from the germline V gene. CDR3 protein: CASSFPRGDEQFF. The CDR3 nucleotides are TGCGCCAGCAGCTTCCCCAGGGGTGATGAGCAGTTCTTC. Complete variable domain (other parts from reference TRBV5-1 and TRBJ2-1): KAGVTQTPRYLIKTRGQQVTLSCSPISGHRSVSWYQQTPGQGLQFLFEYFSETQRNKGNFPGRFSGRQFSNSRSEMNVSTLELGDSALYLCASSFPRGDEQFFGPGTRLTVL.

The chain combines TRBV5-8 with TRBJ1-5; D unclear. The CDR3 has 13 amino acids. CDR1 and CDR2 from the germline V gene are SGHTS and YDEGEE. V shed 5 bases and J shed 5 bases, with 11 bases lying between them. CDR3: CASSNGLHQPQHF. In nucleotides, the CDR3 is TGTGCCAGCAGTAATGGACTGCATCAGCCCCAGCATTTT.

The chain has TRBV10-1 and TRBJ2-1; 7 nucleotides agree with TRBD2. The CDR3 loop spans 14 amino acids. The trim removed 3 bases at V and 4 bases at J, leaving 3 bases unmatched. Germline-derived CDR1 and CDR2 are WNHNN and SYGVQD (reference sequence). The CDR3 bases are TGCGCCAGCAGTGACGGGAGGACTTACAATGAGCAGTTCTTC. It yields the protein CASSDGRTYNEQFF.

The chain is built from TRBV6-5 and TRBJ2-1; 9 bases line up with TRBD1. The CDR3 length is 15 residues. Germline trimming cut 4 bases from V and 4 bases from J; bases unmatched to any gene: 5. Germline V gene lookup returns CDR1 MNHEY and CDR2 SVGAGI. CDR3 in DNA: TGTGCCAGCAGTTGGACAGGGGAAAAATACAATGAGCAGTTCTTC. It translates to CASSWTGEKYNEQFF.

This clone came up once. This chain uses TRBV5-1 with TRBJ2-2; D not resolved. This CDR3 spans 13 amino acids. V gave up 6 bases and J gave up 1 base, with 7 bases separating them. Germline V gene lookup returns CDR1 SGHRS and CDR2 YFSETQ. The CDR3 region is CASKEKNTGELFF. CDR3 nucleotides: TGCGCCAGCAAGGAGAAGAACACCGGGGAGCTGTTTTTT.

CDR3 nucleotides: TGTGCCAGCAGTGAAGGAGGGACTGGAGCACCCCTCCACTTT. Its translation: CASSEGGTGAPLHF. V gene TRBV25-1 combines with J gene TRBJ1-6, with a possible D match to TRBD1 (5 bases). Trimming cost V 2 bases and J 11 bases, with 13 bases left between them. The CDR3 runs 14 residues. CDR1 is MGHDK, CDR2 SYGVNS, per germline.

The chain is built from TRBV7-9 and TRBJ2-2; D assignment may be TRBD1 or TRBD2 (5 bases each). V lost 9 bases and J lost 1, with 12 bases in between. CDR1 and CDR2 (germline): SEHNR, FQNEAQ (reference sequence). The CDR3 has 14 amino acids. The DNA for the CDR3 is TGTGCCAGTGGGGGAGCGGTGAACACCGGGGAGCTGTTTTTT. This sequence encodes CASGGAVNTGELFF.

The chain has TRBV18 and TRBJ2-1; 11 nucleotides align to TRBD2. V shed 2 bases, J shed 2 bases, and the junction held 8 bases outside the gene matches. In germline, CDR1 is KGHSH, CDR2 LQKENI. The length of the CDR3 is 18 residues. As DNA, the CDR3 is TGTGCCAGCTCACCAAGGCTAGCGGGAGGCCACCCCTACAATGAGCAGTTCTTC. It codes for CASSPRLAGGHPYNEQFF.

The chain couples TRBV7-9 to TRBJ1-1; 7 bases map to TRBD1. Per germline, CDR1 SEHNR and CDR2 FQNEAQ (reference sequence). The CDR3 has 15 residues. V shed 5 bases, J shed 5 bases, and the junction held 11 bases outside the gene matches. The chain's CDR3 is CASSPSGRGMTEAFF. In DNA form, the CDR3 reads TGTGCCAGCAGCCCCTCGGGCAGGGGGATGACTGAAGCTTTCTTT.

The gene calls are TRBV5-1 and TRBJ2-7; D gene uncertain. CDR3 length: 14 amino acids. Germline V gene sequence: CDR1 SGHRS, CDR2 YFSETQ. Trimming took 1 base from V and 3 from J, leaving 11 bases between them. DNA for the CDR3: TGCGCCAGCAGCTTGAGCGTCGGGTACTACGAGCAGTACTTC. This sequence encodes CASSLSVGYYEQYF.

This chain uses TRBV6-1 with TRBJ2-7; 8 nucleotides agree with TRBD2. With V trimmed by 6 bases and J by 0 bases, 7 bases remained unmatched. Germline assignment: CDR1 MNHNS and CDR2 SASEGT. The CDR3 length is 15 residues. The DNA for the CDR3 is TGTGCCAGCAGCTATAGCGGGATGAACTCCTACGAGCAGTACTTC. Translation gives CASSYSGMNSYEQYF.

The chain couples TRBV18 to TRBJ1-2, with a tentative D call TRBD1 (5 bases). This CDR3 has 15 amino acids. Germline V gene lookup returns CDR1 KGHSH and CDR2 LQKENI. With 8 bases removed from V and 4 bases from J, the gap between germline ends came to 20 bases. In DNA form, the CDR3 reads TGTGCCAGCGGCATCCGGGACTCCCCGGGCTATGGCTACACCTTC. Protein product: CASGIRDSPGYGYTF.

This chain uses TRBV5-1 with TRBJ2-3; D is possibly TRBD2 (6 bases). Germline V lookup: CDR1 SGHRS, CDR2 YFSETQ. The CDR3 consists of 16 residues. Trimming shortened V by 4 bases and J by 0 bases, and 15 bases separated the two germline ends. The CDR3 DNA sequence: TGCGCCAGCAGCGAAGGAGGGACGTTCAGCACAGATACGCAGTATTTT. The encoded protein is CASSEGGTFSTDTQYF.

V gene TRBV27 combines with J gene TRBJ2-7; 10 nucleotides match TRBD1. This CDR3 comprises 18 residues. Germline V gene sequence: CDR1 MNHEY, CDR2 SMNVEV (reference sequence). Germline trimming cut 2 bases from V and 5 bases from J; bases unmatched to any gene: 15. CDR3 nucleotides: TGTGCCAGCAGTTTAGGGCCTCGGAGACAGGGGGCGCGGAACGAGCAGTACTTC. Translation: CASSLGPRRQGARNEQYF.

The rearrangement joins TRBV6-5 to TRBJ1-6, with D tentatively TRBD1 (5 bases). Trimming removed 6 bases at V and 9 bases at J, with 12 bases between. This CDR3 has 13 amino acids. Germline loops: CDR1 MNHEY, CDR2 SVGAGI. In nucleotides, the CDR3 is TGTGCCAGCAGGACCAGGGATTCTTCACCCCTCCACTTT. Protein product: CASRTRDSSPLHF.

V gene TRBV10-2 combines with J gene TRBJ1-4; a possible D gene is TRBD1 (6 bases). Germline-derived CDR1 and CDR2 are WSHSY and SAAADI. V lost 7 bases and J 7 bases, leaving 16 bases between the germline ends. The CDR3 sequence is 14 residues long. CDR3 sequence: CASNSQGGGEKLFF. For the CDR3, the DNA is TGCGCCAGCAACTCACAGGGTGGCGGTGAAAAACTGTTTTTT.

CDR3 loop: CATSSFTQINQPQHF. In DNA form, the CDR3 reads TGTGCCACCAGCAGTTTTACACAAATCAATCAGCCCCAGCATTTT. V is TRBV15 and J is TRBJ1-5; D gene ambiguous. The V end lost 3 bases, the J end lost 3 bases, and 12 bases lay between the germline ends. The CDR3 extends over 15 amino acids. CDR1 and CDR2 (germline): LNHNV, YYDKDF (reference sequence).

The chain is built from TRBV5-1 and TRBJ2-3, with D tentatively TRBD2 (6 bases). Trimming took off 4 bases at V and 0 bases at J, with 15 bases between the two ends. Per germline, CDR1 SGHRS and CDR2 YFSETQ. The CDR3 sequence is 16 residues long. The CDR3 region has the DNA TGCGCCAGCAGCCCGGGGGACCACTTTAGCACAGATACGCAGTATTTT. Translated, it gives CASSPGDHFSTDTQYF.

V gene TRBV5-4 combines with J gene TRBJ2-1; 7 bases match TRBD1. V gave up 4 bases and J gave up 6 bases; unmatched junction bases: 7. This CDR3 is built from 14 residues. Germline V gene lookup returns CDR1 SGHNT and CDR2 YYREEE (reference sequence). CDR3 amino acids: CASSTGTVINEQFF. In nucleotides, the CDR3 is TGTGCCAGCAGCACCGGGACAGTCATCAATGAGCAGTTCTTC.

The rearrangement uses TRBV18 and TRBJ2-2, with 9 bases aligning to TRBD2. Germline V gene lookup returns CDR1 KGHSH and CDR2 LQKENI. The CDR3 length is 16 residues. Unmatched junction bases numbered 0, after V lost 0 bases and J lost 1 base. CDR3 sequence reads: CASSPPTSGNTGELFF. The CDR3 DNA follows: TGTGCCAGCTCACCACCGACTAGCGGGAACACCGGGGAGCTGTTTTTT.

V is TRBV19 and J is TRBJ2-7; D is perhaps TRBD2 (6 bases). Germline lookup yields CDR1 LNHDA and CDR2 SQIVND (reference sequence). This CDR3 is built from 15 residues. V was cut by 4 bases and J by 0 bases, with 13 bases left in between. CDR3 sequence (DNA): TGTGCCAGTAGTACCACAAGCGGGCTCTCCTACGAGCAGTACTTC. This codes for CASSTTSGLSYEQYF.

This chain links TRBV4-1 with TRBJ2-5; 13 bases are a match to TRBD2. The CDR3 consists of 17 residues. The germline V gene encodes CDR1 MGHRA and CDR2 YSYEKL. Trimming cost V 4 bases and J 4 bases; bases outside gene matches: 9. The CDR3 sequence: CASSPPPLAGGRETQYF. The DNA for the CDR3 is TGCGCCAGCAGCCCCCCCCCACTAGCGGGGGGGAGAGAGACCCAGTACTTC.

The V and J genes are TRBV2 and TRBJ1-2, with unresolved D. V shed 4 bases and J shed 7 bases, with 4 bases lying between them. CDR1 is SNHLY, CDR2 FYNNEI, per germline. CDR3 size: 10 residues. The DNA of the CDR3 is TGTGCCAGCAGTGCGACTGGCTACACCTTC. Translating gives CASSATGYTF.

This chain connects TRBV28 to TRBJ1-4, with D unclear. There are 14 residues in the CDR3. Germline CDR1 and CDR2: MDHEN and SYDVKM. Between the trimmed V and J ends, which lost 2 bases and 4 bases, there was a span of 8 bases. The CDR3 here is CASSLGQYNEKLFF. The DNA of the CDR3 is TGTGCCAGCAGTTTAGGGCAGTATAATGAAAAACTGTTTTTT.

The rearrangement uses TRBV5-6 and TRBJ2-3; no definite D call. CDR3 length: 14 amino acids. Trimming took 0 bases from V and 4 from J, leaving 9 bases between them. Germline loops: CDR1 SGHDT, CDR2 YYEEEE. The CDR3 nucleotides are TGTGCCAGCAGCTTGGTCAGGAATGCAGATACGCAGTATTTT. It specifies CASSLVRNADTQYF.

The chain links TRBV2 to TRBJ1-4; D unclear. V was trimmed by 6 bases and J by 2 bases, leaving 13 bases between them. This CDR3 comprises 15 residues. Germline V lookup: CDR1 SNHLY, CDR2 FYNNEI. CDR3 bases: TGTGCCAGCAGGGACGGACTGACTACTAATGAAAAACTGTTTTTT. This gives the protein CASRDGLTTNEKLFF.

The chain couples TRBV30 to TRBJ2-1; 8 nucleotides line up with TRBD1. J was trimmed by 7 bases and V by 6 bases; bases with no gene match: 14. CDR1 is GTSNPN and CDR2 is SVGIG in the germline V gene (reference sequence). The CDR3 is 15 residues long. The CDR3 nucleotides read TGTGCCTGTGGACAGGGCCAGACCATTGTAAATGAGCAGTTCTTC. It translates to CACGQGQTIVNEQFF.

This clone has just one count. The chain is built from TRBV28 and TRBJ2-7; D perhaps matches TRBD1 (5 bases). The germline V gene has CDR1 MDHEN and CDR2 SYDVKM. CDR3 length: 15 residues. The V gene lost 6 bases and the J gene lost 0 bases, with 15 bases spanning the gap. The CDR3 reads CASRGRSSGSYEQYF. As DNA, the CDR3 is TGTGCCAGCAGGGGGCGATCAAGTGGCTCCTACGAGCAGTACTTC.

The chain employs TRBV27 and TRBJ2-1; D gene ambiguous. There are 15 residues in the CDR3. Germline V lookup: CDR1 MNHEY, CDR2 SMNVEV (reference sequence). V lost 2 bases and J lost 2, with 10 bases in between. For the CDR3, the DNA is TGTGCCAGCAGTTTAATGGCGGCCCCCTACAATGAGCAGTTCTTC. It is translated as CASSLMAAPYNEQFF.